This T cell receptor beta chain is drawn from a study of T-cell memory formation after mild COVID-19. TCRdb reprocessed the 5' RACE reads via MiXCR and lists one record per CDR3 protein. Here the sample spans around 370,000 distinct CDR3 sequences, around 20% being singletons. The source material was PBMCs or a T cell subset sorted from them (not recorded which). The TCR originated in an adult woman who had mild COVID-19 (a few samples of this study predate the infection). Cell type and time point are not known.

CDR3 DNA: TGTGCCAGCAGCTTGGTTTCACGGACGAACACTGAAGCTTTCTTT. Protein product: CASSLVSRTNTEAFF. The chain couples TRBV5-5 to TRBJ1-1; D uncertain. This CDR3 region has 15 residues. CDR1 is SGHKS and CDR2 is YYEKEE in the germline V gene (reference sequence). V shed 0 bases and J shed 1 base, with 10 bases lying between them.